This TCR beta chain emerged from a study of cytomegalovirus exposure and HLA in healthy donors. The study's findings and limits: In an earlier analysis, in some 600 donors, most V segments appeared productive either ~87% or ~30% of the time.

With respect to this clone: Antigen: not known. Its ends do not fully match the called genes, so a read error is possible.

Germline lookup yields CDR1 SNHLY and CDR2 FYNNEI. The CDR3 has 14 amino acids. Those who donated were healthy bone marrow donors. Primers included in the PCR were 60 Vbeta and 13 Jbeta primers. The data were produced by immunoSEQ multiplex PCR, yet TCRdb's version contains in-frame clones alone and is incomplete. Its table lists more than 140,000 clones. The chain employs TRBV2 and TRBJ1-6; 8 nucleotides align to TRBD1. The sequenced material came from PBMCs. The sequence derives from a woman aged 18-35 years in good health and CMV-seronegative. The DNA for the CDR3 is TGTGCCAGCAGGGCGACAGGGGCAAATTCACCCTTCCACTTT. It encodes CASRATGANSPFHF.